This record covers a single T cell receptor beta chain. The antigen is unknown. These data come from a study of shared clonotypes between healthy human individuals. Study-wide points: Naive CD4 clonotypes overlapped across a handful of donors at roughly 5.1%.

CDR3 length: 13 amino acids. The V end lost 5 bases, the J end lost 3 bases, and 11 bases lay between the germline ends. The germline V gene encodes CDR1 MNHEY and CDR2 SMNVEV (reference sequence). The table came from immunoSEQ multiplex PCR; TCRdb's copy has only in-frame clones and leaves some out. The sample holds about 1.5 million clones; 95% to 99% are singletons and the top ten take about 0.42%. The sample comprised naive CD4+ T cells sorted from blood. Subset described: CD45RA+ positively selected. This TCR came from a man younger than 45 in good health. The chain recombines TRBV27 with TRBJ2-7, with D perhaps TRBD2 (5 bases). The CDR3 protein is CASSRAGIYEQYF. CDR3 coding DNA: TGTGCCAGCAGTAGAGCCGGGATCTACGAGCAGTACTTC.